This T cell receptor (beta chain) was sequenced during a study of blood T cell repertoires in COVID-19. About the study: From the United States, Italy and Spain came samples of acute and convalescent COVID-19. From T cells, B-cell-depleted T cells, or PBMCs came the material, which was cDNA or gDNA.

In germline, CDR1 is SGHNT, CDR2 YYREEE (reference sequence). The germline V and J ends were trimmed by 5 bases and 3 bases, with 11 bases remaining between them. CDR3 length equals 13 residues. Seattle participants joined during active infection and were tracked over time. Original data processing: Estimation of nucleated cell counts was performed using reference gene primer amplification. Here immunoSEQ multiplex PCR was the method, and the copy in TCRdb shows in-frame clones only, minus some. V and J calls and clone size are given by that table; D and trimming were obtained from the DNA. The table has 15,000 to 20,000 clones, roughly 82% seen once; the top ten hold around 17%.

The sequenced sample consisted of peripheral blood. The gene calls are TRBV5-4 and TRBJ1-1, with D maybe TRBD1 (5 bases). This TCR was recovered from a man in his 70s with COVID-19, enrolled during active disease. The CDR3 region is CASSFLQDTEAFF. CDR3 bases: TGTGCCAGCAGTTTTTTACAGGACACTGAAGCTTTCTTT.